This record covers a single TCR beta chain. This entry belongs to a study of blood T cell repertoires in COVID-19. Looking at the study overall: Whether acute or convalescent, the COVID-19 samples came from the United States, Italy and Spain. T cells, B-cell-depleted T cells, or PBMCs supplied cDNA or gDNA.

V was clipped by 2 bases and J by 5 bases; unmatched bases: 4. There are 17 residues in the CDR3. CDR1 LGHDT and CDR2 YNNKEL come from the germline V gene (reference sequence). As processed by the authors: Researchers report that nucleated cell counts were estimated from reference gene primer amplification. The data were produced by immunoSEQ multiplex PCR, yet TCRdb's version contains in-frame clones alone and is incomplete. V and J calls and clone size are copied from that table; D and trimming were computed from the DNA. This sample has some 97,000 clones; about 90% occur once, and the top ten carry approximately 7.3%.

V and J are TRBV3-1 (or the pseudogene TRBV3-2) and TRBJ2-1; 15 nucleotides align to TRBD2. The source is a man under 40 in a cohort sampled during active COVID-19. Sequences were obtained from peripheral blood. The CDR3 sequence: CASSQRTSGGANNEQFF. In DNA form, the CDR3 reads TGTGCCAGCAGCCAACGGACTAGCGGGGGGGCCAACAATGAGCAGTTCTTC.